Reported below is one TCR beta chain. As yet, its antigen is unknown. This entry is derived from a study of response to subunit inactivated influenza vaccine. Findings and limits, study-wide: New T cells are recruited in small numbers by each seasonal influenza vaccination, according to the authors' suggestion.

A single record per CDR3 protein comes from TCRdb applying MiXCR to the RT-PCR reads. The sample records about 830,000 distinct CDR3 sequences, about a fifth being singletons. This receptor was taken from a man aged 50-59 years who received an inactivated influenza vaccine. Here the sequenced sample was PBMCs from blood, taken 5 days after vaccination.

In DNA, the CDR3 is TGTGCCAGCAGTTTGAGTAGCGCCGGGGAGCAGTACTTC. It codes for CASSLSSAGEQYF. The V call is TRBV12-3 or TRBV12-4, the J call TRBJ2-7; D may be TRBD2 (5 bases). The germline V and J ends were trimmed by 3 bases and 7 bases, with 13 bases remaining between them. CDR3 length: 13 residues.